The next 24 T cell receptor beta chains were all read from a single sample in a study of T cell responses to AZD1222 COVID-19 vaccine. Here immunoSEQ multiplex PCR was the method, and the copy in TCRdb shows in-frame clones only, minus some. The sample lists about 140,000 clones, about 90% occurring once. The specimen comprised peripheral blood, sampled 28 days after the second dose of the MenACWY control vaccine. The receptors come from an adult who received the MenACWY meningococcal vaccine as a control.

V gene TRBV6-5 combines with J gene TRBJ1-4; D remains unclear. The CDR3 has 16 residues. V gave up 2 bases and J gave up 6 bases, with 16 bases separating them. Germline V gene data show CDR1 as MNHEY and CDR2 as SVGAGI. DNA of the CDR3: TGTGCCAGCAGTTACGGGAACCGCCAAGGGTATGAAAAACTGTTTTTT. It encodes CASSYGNRQGYEKLFF.

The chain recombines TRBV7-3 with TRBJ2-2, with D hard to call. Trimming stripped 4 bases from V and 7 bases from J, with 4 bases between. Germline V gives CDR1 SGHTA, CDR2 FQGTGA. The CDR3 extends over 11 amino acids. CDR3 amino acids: CASSSGGELFF. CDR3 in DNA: TGTGCCAGCAGCTCCGGCGGGGAGCTGTTTTTT.

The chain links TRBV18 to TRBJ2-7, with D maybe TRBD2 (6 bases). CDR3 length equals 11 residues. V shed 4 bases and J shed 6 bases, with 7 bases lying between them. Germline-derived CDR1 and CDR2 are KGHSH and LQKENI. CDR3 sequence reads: CASSREVEQYF. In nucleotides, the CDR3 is TGTGCCAGCTCACGGGAGGTCGAGCAGTACTTC.

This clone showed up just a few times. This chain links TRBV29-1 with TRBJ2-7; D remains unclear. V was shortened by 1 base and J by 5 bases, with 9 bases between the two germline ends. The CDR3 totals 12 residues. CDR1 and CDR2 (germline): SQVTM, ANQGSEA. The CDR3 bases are TGCAGCGTTGAAGTAGGCCCACACGAGCAGTACTTC. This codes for CSVEVGPHEQYF.

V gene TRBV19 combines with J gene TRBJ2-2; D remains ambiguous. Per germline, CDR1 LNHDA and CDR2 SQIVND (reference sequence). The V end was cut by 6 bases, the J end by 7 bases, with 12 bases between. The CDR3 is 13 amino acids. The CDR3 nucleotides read TGTGCCAGTAGCGAGGTAGTACTCGGGGAGCTGTTTTTT. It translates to CASSEVVLGELFF.

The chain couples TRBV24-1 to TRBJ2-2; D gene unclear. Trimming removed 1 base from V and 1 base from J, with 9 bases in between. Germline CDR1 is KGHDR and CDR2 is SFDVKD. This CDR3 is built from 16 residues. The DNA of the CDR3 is TGTGCCACCAGTGATTTTCCATCGGGGAACACCGGGGAGCTGTTTTTT. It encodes CATSDFPSGNTGELFF.

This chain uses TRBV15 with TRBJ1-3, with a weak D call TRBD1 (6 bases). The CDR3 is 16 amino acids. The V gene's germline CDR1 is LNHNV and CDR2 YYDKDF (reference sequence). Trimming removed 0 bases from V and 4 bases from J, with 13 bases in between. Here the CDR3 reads CATSRDLTGSGNTIYF. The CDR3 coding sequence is TGTGCCACCAGCAGAGACCTCACAGGGTCAGGAAACACCATATATTTT.

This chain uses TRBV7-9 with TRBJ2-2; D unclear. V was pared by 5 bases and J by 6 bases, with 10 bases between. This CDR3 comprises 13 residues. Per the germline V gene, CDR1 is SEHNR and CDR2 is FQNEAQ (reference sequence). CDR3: CASSHRSPGELFF. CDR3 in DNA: TGTGCCAGCAGCCATAGGTCTCCCGGGGAGCTGTTTTTT.

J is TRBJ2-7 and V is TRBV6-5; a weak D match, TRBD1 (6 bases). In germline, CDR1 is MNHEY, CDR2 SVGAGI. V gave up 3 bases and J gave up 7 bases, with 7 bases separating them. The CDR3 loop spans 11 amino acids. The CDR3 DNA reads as TGTGCCAGCAGTTATGGGACAGAGCAGTACTTC. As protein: CASSYGTEQYF.

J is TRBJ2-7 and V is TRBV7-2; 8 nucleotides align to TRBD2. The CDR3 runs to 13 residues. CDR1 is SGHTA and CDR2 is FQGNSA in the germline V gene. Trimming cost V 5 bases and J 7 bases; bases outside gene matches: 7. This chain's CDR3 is CASSERLASEQYF. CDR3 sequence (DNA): TGTGCCAGCAGCGAGCGACTAGCGTCTGAGCAGTACTTC.

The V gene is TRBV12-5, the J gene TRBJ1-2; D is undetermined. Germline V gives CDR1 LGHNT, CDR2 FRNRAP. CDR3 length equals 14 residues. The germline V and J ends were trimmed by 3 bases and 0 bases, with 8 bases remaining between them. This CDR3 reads CASGLTDANYGYTF. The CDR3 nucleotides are TGTGCTAGTGGTTTAACAGATGCTAACTATGGCTACACCTTC.

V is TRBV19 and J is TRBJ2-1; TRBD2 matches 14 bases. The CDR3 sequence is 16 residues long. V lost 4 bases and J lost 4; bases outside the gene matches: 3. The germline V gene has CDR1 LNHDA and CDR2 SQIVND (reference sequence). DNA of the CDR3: TGTGCCAGTAGTACTGGACTAGCGGGAGGATACAATGAGCAGTTCTTC. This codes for CASSTGLAGGYNEQFF.

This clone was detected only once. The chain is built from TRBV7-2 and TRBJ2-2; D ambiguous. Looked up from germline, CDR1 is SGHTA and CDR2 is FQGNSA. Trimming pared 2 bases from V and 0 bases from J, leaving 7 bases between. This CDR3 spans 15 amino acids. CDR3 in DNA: TGTGCCAGCAGCTTAATCGGCCCGAACACCGGGGAGCTGTTTTTT. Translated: CASSLIGPNTGELFF. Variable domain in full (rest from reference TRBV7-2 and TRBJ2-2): GAGVSQSPSNKVTEKGKDVELRCDPISGHTALYWYRQSLGQGLEFLIYFQGNSAPDKSGLPSDRFSAERTGGSVSTLTIQRTQQEDSAVYLCASSLIGPNTGELFFGEGSRLTVL.

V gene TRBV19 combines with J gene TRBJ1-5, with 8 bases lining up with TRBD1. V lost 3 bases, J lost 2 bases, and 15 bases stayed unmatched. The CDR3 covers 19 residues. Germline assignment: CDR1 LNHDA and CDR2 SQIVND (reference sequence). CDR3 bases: TGTGCCAGTAGTATTCGGGGGGACAGGAGGGGGAATGGCAATCAGCCCCAGCATTTT. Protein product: CASSIRGDRRGNGNQPQHF.

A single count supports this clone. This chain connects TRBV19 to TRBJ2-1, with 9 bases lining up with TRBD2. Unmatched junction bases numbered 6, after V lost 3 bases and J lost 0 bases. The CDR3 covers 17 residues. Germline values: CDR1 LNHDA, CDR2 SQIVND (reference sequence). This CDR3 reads CASSIGGSGSSYNEQFF. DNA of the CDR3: TGTGCCAGTAGTATTGGGGGTAGCGGGAGCTCCTACAATGAGCAGTTCTTC.

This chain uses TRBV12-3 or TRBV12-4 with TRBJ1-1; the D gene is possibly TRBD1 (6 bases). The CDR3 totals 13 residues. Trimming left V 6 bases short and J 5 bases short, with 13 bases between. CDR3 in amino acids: CASSQQGFTEAFF. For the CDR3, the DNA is TGTGCCAGCAGCCAACAGGGTTTTACTGAAGCTTTCTTT.

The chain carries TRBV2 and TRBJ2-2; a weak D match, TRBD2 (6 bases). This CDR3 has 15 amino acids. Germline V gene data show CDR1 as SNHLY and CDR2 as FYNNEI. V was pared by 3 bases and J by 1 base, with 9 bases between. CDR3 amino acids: CASSERRVNTGELFF. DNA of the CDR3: TGTGCCAGCAGTGAGAGGAGGGTGAACACCGGGGAGCTGTTTTTT.

The CDR3, as DNA: TGTGCCAGTAGTCCACAGGGTCACAAAAACATTCAGTACTTC. This gives the protein CASSPQGHKNIQYF. The chain employs TRBV19 and TRBJ2-4; possibly TRBD1 for D (6 bases). Germline lookup yields CDR1 LNHDA and CDR2 SQIVND (reference sequence). The CDR3 is made up of 14 amino acids. Between the trimmed V and J ends, which lost 5 bases and 3 bases, there was a span of 11 bases.

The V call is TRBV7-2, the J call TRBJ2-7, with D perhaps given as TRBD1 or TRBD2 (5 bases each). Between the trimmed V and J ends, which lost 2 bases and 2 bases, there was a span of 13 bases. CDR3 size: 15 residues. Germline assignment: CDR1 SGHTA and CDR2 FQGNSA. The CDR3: CASSLRGEVTYEQYF. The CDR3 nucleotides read TGTGCCAGCAGCTTAAGAGGGGAAGTAACCTACGAGCAGTACTTC. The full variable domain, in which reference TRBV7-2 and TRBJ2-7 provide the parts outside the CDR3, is GAGVSQSPSNKVTEKGKDVELRCDPISGHTALYWYRQSLGQGLEFLIYFQGNSAPDKSGLPSDRFSAERTGGSVSTLTIQRTQQEDSAVYLCASSLRGEVTYEQYFGPGTRLTVT.

The CDR3 here is CASSHRTSSYNEQFF. In DNA form, the CDR3 reads TGTGCCAGCAGCCACAGGACCAGCTCCTACAATGAGCAGTTCTTC. This chain joins TRBV11-3 and TRBJ2-1; D possibly corresponds to TRBD1 (5 bases). The CDR3 extends over 15 amino acids. V was trimmed by 5 bases and J by 0 bases, leaving 11 bases between them. The germline gives CDR1 SGHNT, CDR2 YENEEA.

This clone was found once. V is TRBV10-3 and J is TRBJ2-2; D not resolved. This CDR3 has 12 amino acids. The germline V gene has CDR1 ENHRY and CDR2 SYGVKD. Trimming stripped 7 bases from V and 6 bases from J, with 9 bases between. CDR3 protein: CAIKGAAGELFF. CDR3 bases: TGTGCCATCAAGGGCGCAGCCGGGGAGCTGTTTTTT.

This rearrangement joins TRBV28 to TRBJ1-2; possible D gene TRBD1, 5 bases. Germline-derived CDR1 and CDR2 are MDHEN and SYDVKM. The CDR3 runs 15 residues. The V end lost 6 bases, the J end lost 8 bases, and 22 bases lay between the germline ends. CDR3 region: CASRTPGRGGDGYTF. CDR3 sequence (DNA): TGTGCCAGCAGGACACCAGGGCGGGGAGGGGACGGCTACACCTTC.

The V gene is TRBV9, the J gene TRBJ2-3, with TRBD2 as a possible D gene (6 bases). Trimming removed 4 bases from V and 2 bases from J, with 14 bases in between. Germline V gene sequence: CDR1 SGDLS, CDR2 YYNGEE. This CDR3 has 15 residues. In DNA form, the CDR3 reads TGTGCCAGCAGCAAGTTCGGGGGTATCACAGATACGCAGTATTTT. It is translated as CASSKFGGITDTQYF.

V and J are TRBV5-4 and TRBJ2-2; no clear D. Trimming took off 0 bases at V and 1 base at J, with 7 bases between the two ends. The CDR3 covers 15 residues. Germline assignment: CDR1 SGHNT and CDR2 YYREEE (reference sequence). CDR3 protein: CASSLGSLNTGELFF. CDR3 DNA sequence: TGTGCCAGCAGCTTGGGAAGTTTGAACACCGGGGAGCTGTTTTTT.